Below are 4 T cell receptor beta chains sequenced from a single sample in a study of blood T cell repertoires in COVID-19 (dated by TCRdb to about 2020). Library prep was done by the immunoSEQ multiplex PCR assay. TCRdb limited this immuneACCESS table to in-frame rearrangements with V and J called. A share of clones is missing; checked studies link under half to unresolved V genes, and the rest is unexplained. The sample profile shows around 230,000 clones; 85% of them were found once. The top ten constitute less than 6.5% of the sample. The sequencing sample was made of peripheral blood. These TCRs come from a man aged 45-65 years with COVID-19, enrolled during active disease.

This rearrangement joins TRBV27 to TRBJ2-2; unclear D gene. Germline-derived CDR1 and CDR2 are MNHEY and SMNVEV (reference sequence). Trimming pared 3 bases from V and 8 bases from J, leaving 19 bases between. The CDR3 runs to 16 residues. CDR3: CASSLAYPLTAGELFF. CDR3 DNA: TGTGCCAGCAGTTTGGCCTACCCACTTACAGCTGGGGAGCTGTTTTTT.

The chain employs TRBV30 and TRBJ1-3; D gene unclear. CDR1 and CDR2 from the germline V gene are GTSNPN and SVGIG (reference sequence). This CDR3 comprises 12 residues. The ends were cut back, 6 bases at V and 1 base at J, with 7 bases in the middle. The CDR3 loop is CACSHSGNTIYF. The CDR3 nucleotides are TGTGCCTGCAGTCATTCTGGAAACACCATATATTTT.

The CDR3 sequence is CACDTNGYTF. The DNA of the CDR3 is TGTGCCTGTGACACCAACGGCTACACCTTC. This sequence joins TRBV30 and TRBJ1-2; no reliable D call. The CDR3 extends over 10 amino acids. Trimming stripped 6 bases from V and 8 bases from J, with 10 bases between. Germline V gene data show CDR1 as GTSNPN and CDR2 as SVGIG (reference sequence).

This sequence joins TRBV5-1 and TRBJ1-1; perhaps TRBD1 as D (6 bases). The CDR3 spans 13 residues. Germline values: CDR1 SGHRS, CDR2 YFSETQ. Trimming cost V 3 bases and J 7 bases, with 13 bases left between them. The DNA of the CDR3 is TGCGCCAGCAGCTCCCAACAGGGCTTTGAAGCTTTCTTT. Translating gives CASSSQQGFEAFF.